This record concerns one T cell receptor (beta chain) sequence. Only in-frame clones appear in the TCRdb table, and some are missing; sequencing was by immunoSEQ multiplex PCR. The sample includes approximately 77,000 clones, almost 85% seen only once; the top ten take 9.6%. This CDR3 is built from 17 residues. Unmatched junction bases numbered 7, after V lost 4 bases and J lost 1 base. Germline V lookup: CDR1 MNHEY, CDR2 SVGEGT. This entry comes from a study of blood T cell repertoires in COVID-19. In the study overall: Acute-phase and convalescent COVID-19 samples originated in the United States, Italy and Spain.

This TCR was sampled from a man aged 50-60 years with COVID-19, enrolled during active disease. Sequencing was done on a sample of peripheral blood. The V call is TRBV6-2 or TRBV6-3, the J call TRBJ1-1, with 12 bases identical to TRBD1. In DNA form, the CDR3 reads TGTGCCAGCAGTTTCGGGACAGGGGGCAGGAAGAACACTGAAGCTTTCTTT. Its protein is CASSFGTGGRKNTEAFF.